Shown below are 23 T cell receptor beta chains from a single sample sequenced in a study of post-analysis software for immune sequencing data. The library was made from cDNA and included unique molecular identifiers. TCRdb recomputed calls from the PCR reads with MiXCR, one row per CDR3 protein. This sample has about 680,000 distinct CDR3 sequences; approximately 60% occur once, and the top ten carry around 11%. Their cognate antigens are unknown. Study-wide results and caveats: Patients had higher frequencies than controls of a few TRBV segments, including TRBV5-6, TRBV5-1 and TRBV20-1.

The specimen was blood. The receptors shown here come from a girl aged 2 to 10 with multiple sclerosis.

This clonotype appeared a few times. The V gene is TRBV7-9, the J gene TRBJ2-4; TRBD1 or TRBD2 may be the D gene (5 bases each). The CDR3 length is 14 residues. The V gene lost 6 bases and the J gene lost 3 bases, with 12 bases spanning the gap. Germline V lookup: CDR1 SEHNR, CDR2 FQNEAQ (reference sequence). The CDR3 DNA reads TGTGCCAGCAGTCCCGGGACCAGCAAAAACATTCAGTACTTC. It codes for CASSPGTSKNIQYF.

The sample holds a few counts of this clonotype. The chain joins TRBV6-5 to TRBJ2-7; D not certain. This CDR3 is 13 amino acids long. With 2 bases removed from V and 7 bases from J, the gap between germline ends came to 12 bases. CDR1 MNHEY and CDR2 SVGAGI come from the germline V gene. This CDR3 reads CASSYISSQEQYF. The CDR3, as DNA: TGTGCCAGCAGTTACATTAGCTCTCAGGAGCAGTACTTC.

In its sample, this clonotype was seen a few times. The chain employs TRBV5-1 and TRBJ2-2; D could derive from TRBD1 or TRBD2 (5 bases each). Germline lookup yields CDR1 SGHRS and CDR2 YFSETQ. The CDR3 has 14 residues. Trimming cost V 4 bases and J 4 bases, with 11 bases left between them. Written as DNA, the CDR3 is TGCGCCAGCAGCCGGGACGGAGCCACCGGGGAGCTGTTTTTT. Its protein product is CASSRDGATGELFF.

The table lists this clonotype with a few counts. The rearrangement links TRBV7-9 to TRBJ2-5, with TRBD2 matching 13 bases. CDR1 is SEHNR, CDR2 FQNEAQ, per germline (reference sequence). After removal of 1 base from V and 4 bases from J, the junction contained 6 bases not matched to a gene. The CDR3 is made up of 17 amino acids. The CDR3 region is CASSLGRLAGGGETQYF. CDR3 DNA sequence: TGTGCCAGCAGCTTAGGCCGACTAGCGGGGGGCGGAGAGACCCAGTACTTC. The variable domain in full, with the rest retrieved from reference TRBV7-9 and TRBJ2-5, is DTGVSQNPRHKITKRGQNVTFRCDPISEHNRLYWYRQTLGQGPEFLTYFQNEAQLEKSRLLSDRFSAERPKGSFSTLEIQRTEQGDSAMYLCASSLGRLAGGGETQYFGPGTRLLVL.

This CDR3 reads CASSLGNRDYEQYF. CDR3 coding DNA: TGTGCCAGCAGCTTAGGTAACCGGGACTACGAGCAGTACTTC. The chain employs TRBV5-5 and TRBJ2-7; possibly TRBD2 for D (5 bases). The germline V and J ends were trimmed by 2 bases and 3 bases, with 12 bases remaining between them. Germline V gene data show CDR1 as SGHKS and CDR2 as YYEKEE (reference sequence). The CDR3 loop spans 14 amino acids.

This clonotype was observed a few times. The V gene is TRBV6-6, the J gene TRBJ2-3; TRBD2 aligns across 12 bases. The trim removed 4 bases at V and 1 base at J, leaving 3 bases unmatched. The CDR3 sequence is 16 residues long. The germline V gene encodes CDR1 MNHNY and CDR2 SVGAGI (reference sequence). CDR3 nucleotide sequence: TGTGCCAGCAGTTCCCGACTAGCGGGAGGCACAGATACGCAGTATTTT. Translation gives CASSSRLAGGTDTQYF.

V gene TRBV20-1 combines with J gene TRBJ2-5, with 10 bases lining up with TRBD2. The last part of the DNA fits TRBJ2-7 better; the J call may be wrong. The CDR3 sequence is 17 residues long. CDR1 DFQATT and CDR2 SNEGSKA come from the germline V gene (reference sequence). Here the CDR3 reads CSASERGALAGLGEQYF. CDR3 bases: TGCAGTGCTAGTGAACGCGGGGCACTAGCGGGACTGGGCGAGCAGTACTTC.

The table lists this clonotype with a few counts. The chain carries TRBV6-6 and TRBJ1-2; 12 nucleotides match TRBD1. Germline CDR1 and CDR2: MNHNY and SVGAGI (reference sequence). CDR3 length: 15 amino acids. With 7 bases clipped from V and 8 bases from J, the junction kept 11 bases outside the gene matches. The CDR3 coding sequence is TGTGCCAGCATCCGGGACAGGGGGCGCTTAGAAGGCTACACCTTC. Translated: CASIRDRGRLEGYTF.

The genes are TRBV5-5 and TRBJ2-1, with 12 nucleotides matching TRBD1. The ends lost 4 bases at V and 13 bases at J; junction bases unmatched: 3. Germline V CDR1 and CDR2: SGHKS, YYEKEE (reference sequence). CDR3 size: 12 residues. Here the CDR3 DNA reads TGTGCCAGCAGCGCGGGACAGGGGGCACAGTTCTTC. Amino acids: CASSAGQGAQFF.

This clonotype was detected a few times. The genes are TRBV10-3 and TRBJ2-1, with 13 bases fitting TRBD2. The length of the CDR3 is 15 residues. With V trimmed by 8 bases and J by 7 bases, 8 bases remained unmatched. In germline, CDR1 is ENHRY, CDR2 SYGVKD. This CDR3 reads CAILWGLAGRNEQFF. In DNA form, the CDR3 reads TGTGCCATCTTATGGGGACTAGCGGGGAGGAATGAGCAGTTCTTC.

CDR3 region: CASSYPRGGDNEQFF. The CDR3 nucleotides are TGTGCCAGCAGTTATCCCAGGGGAGGTGACAATGAGCAGTTCTTC. This chain links TRBV12-3 or TRBV12-4 with TRBJ2-1; D may match TRBD1 or TRBD2 (6 bases each). V lost 4 bases and J 5 bases, leaving 15 bases between the germline ends. CDR3 length: 15 amino acids.

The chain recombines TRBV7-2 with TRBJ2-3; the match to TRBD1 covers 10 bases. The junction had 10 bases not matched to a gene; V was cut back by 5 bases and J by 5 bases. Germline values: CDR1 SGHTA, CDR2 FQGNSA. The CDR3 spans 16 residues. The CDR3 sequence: CASSINDRGQIDTQYF. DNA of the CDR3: TGTGCCAGCAGCATCAACGACAGGGGGCAGATAGATACGCAGTATTTT.

Here the CDR3 reads CASSLFPRGYNEQFF. The CDR3 DNA is TGTGCCAGCAGCTTATTCCCCCGGGGGTACAATGAGCAGTTCTTC. V is TRBV13 and J is TRBJ2-1; TRBD2 might be the D (6 bases). The CDR3 sequence is 15 residues long. Trimming took 2 bases from V and 4 from J, leaving 12 bases between them. The germline CDR1 and CDR2 sequences are PRHDT and FYEKMQ (reference sequence). The full variable domain, rest sourced from reference TRBV13 and TRBJ2-1, is AAGVIQSPRHLIKEKRETATLKCYPIPRHDTVYWYQQGPGQDPQFLISFYEKMQSDKGSIPDRFSAQQFSDYHSELNMSSLELGDSALYFCASSLFPRGYNEQFFGPGTRLTVL.

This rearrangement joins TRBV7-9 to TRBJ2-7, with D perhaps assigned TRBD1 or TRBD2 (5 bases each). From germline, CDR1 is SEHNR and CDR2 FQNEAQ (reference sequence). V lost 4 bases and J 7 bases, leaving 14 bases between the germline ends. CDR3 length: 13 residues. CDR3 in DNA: TGTGCCAGCAGCTCCGGGACGTACAATGAGCAGTACTTC. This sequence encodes CASSSGTYNEQYF.

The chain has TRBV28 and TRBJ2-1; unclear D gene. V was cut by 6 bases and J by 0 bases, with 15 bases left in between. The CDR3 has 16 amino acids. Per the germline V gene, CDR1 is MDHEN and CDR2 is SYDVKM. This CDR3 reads CASSFRTASSYNEQFF. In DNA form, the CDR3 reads TGTGCCAGCAGCTTCAGGACGGCGAGCTCCTACAATGAGCAGTTCTTC.

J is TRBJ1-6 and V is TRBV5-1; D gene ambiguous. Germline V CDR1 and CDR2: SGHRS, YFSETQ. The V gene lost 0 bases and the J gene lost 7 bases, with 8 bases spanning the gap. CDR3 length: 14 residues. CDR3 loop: CASSLGRGNSPLHF. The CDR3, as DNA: TGCGCCAGCAGCTTGGGTCGCGGAAATTCACCCCTCCACTTT.

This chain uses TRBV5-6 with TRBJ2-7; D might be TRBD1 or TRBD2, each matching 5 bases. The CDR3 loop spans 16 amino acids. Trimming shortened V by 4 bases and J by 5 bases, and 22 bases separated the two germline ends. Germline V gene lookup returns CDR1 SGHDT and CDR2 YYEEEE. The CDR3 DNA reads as TGTGCCAGCAGCCCCACGGGGCGCGCTCCTACGGACGAGCAGTACTTC. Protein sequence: CASSPTGRAPTDEQYF.

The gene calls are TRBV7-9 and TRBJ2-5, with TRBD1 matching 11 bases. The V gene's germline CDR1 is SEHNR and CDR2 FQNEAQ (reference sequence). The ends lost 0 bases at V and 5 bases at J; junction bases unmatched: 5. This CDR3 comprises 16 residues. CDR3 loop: CASSLASDRGLETQYF. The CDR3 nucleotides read TGTGCCAGCAGCTTAGCCTCGGACAGGGGGCTGGAGACCCAGTACTTC.

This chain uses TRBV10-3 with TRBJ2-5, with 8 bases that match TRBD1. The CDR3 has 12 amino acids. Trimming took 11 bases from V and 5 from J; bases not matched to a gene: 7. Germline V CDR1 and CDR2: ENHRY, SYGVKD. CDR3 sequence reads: CASQDREETQYF. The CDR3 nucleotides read TGTGCCTCCCAGGACAGGGAGGAGACCCAGTACTTC.

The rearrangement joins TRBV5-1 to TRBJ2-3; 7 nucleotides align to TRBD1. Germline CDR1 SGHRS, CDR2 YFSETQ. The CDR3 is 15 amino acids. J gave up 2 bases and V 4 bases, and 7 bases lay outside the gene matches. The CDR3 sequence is CASSLEGAATDTQYF. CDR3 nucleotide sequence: TGCGCCAGCAGCCTCGAGGGGGCCGCCACAGATACGCAGTATTTT.

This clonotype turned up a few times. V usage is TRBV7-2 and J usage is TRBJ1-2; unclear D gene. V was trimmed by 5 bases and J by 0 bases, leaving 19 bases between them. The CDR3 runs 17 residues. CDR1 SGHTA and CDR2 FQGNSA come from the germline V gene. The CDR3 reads CASSPEVIHGSNYGYTF. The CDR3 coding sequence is TGTGCCAGCAGCCCAGAAGTCATTCACGGATCTAACTATGGCTACACCTTC.

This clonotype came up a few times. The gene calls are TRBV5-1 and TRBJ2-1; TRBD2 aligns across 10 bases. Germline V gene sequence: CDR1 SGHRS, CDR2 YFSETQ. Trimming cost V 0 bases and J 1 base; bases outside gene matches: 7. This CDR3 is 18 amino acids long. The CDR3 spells CASSLGLAGPTSYNEQFF. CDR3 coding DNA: TGCGCCAGCAGCTTGGGACTAGCGGGCCCGACATCCTACAATGAGCAGTTCTTC.

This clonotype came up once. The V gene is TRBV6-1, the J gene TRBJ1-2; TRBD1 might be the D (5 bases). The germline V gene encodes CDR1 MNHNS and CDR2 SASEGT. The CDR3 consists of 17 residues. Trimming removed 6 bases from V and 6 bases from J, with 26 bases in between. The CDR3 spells CASSSYLGGVFVNGYTF. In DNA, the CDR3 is TGTGCCAGCAGCTCATACCTCGGGGGGGTTTTTGTTAATGGCTACACCTTC.